A single sample gave rise to the 25 T cell receptor beta chains below, sequenced in a study of T cell clonotyping in hematopoietic cell transplantation (dated by TCRdb to about 2021). What the time point label conveys for this sample: 180 days after allo-HCT. Library prep was done by the immunoSEQ multiplex PCR assay. TCRdb took over this immuneACCESS table, retaining in-frame rearrangements with V and J assigned. Such tables are incomplete; in checked studies, under half of the missing clones stem from an unresolved V gene, and the remainder is unexplained. This sample has under 9,500 clones in its table, and about 79% of those were observed once. The top ten hold about 45% of the sample. This material consisted of peripheral blood mononuclear cells, taken 180 days after allogeneic stem cell transplant. The receptors were sampled from a female patient aged 50 to 60 who had an allogeneic stem cell transplant from a related donor, so the T cells may come from the graft donor. Some clones in this sample may be carry-over from other donors' samples.

This sequence joins TRBV27 and TRBJ2-7, with TRBD1 identical over 11 bases. CDR3 length: 14 amino acids. V gave up 3 bases and J gave up 3 bases; unmatched junction bases: 1. The germline gives CDR1 MNHEY, CDR2 SMNVEV (reference sequence). The CDR3 loop reads CASSFGTGGYEQYF. The CDR3 coding sequence is TGTGCCAGCAGTTTTGGGACAGGGGGCTACGAGCAGTACTTC.

The chain carries TRBV5-4 and TRBJ2-1; TRBD1 might be the D (5 bases). This CDR3 spans 12 amino acids. Germline loops: CDR1 SGHNT, CDR2 YYREEE (reference sequence). Trimming took 0 bases from V and 11 from J, leaving 9 bases between them. The CDR3 spells CASSLEGSKQFF. The CDR3 coding sequence is TGTGCCAGCAGCTTGGAGGGGTCTAAGCAGTTCTTC.

The CDR3 loop is CASSLAGTLYEQYF. For the CDR3, the DNA is TGTGCCAGCAGCTTAGCGGGGACCCTCTACGAGCAGTACTTC. V is TRBV7-2 and J is TRBJ2-7, with D perhaps given as TRBD1 or TRBD2 (5 bases each). The CDR3 contains 14 residues. The V end was cut by 0 bases, the J end by 3 bases, with 9 bases between. The germline V gene encodes CDR1 SGHTA and CDR2 FQGNSA.

This clone was detected a few times. V is TRBV5-6 and J is TRBJ2-1, with 8 positions matching TRBD1. CDR1 SGHDT and CDR2 YYEEEE come from the germline V gene. Trimming at V came to 1 base and at J to 0 bases, leaving 3 bases not matched to a gene. The CDR3 runs to 16 residues. As DNA, the CDR3 is TGTGCCAGCAGCTTGTATGGGACAGGCTCCTACAATGAGCAGTTCTTC. This translates into CASSLYGTGSYNEQFF.

The chain links TRBV4-1 to TRBJ1-5; 12 nucleotides match TRBD1. The germline gives CDR1 MGHRA, CDR2 YSYEKL. Unmatched junction bases numbered 1, after V lost 1 base and J lost 6 bases. CDR3 length: 15 residues. Here the CDR3 reads CASSQGDRGLQPQHF. The DNA of the CDR3 is TGCGCCAGCAGCCAAGGGGACAGGGGGCTTCAGCCCCAGCATTTT.

The table lists this clone with a few counts. This rearrangement joins TRBV2 to TRBJ1-2; D gene ambiguous. CDR1 is SNHLY, CDR2 FYNNEI, per germline. V was cut by 1 base and J by 8 bases, with 11 bases left in between. This CDR3 contains 13 residues. CDR3 in amino acids: CASSEERAVGYTF. The CDR3 nucleotides are TGTGCCAGCAGTGAAGAGAGGGCAGTCGGCTACACCTTC. The complete variable domain, with remaining parts taken from reference TRBV2 and TRBJ1-2, reads EPEVTQTPSHQVTQMGQEVILRCVPISNHLYFYWYRQILGQKVEFLVSFYNNEISEKSEIFDDQFSVERPDGSNFTLKIRSTKLEDSAMYFCASSEERAVGYTFGSGTRLTVV.

The chain is built from TRBV7-2 and TRBJ1-1; perhaps TRBD1 as D (6 bases). Looked up from germline, CDR1 is SGHTA and CDR2 is FQGNSA. This CDR3 is built from 13 residues. Trimming took off 4 bases at V and 1 base at J, with 7 bases between the two ends. The CDR3 sequence is CASSSGQNTEAFF. The DNA for the CDR3 is TGTGCCAGCAGCTCGGGACAGAACACTGAAGCTTTCTTT.

The chain has TRBV5-6 and TRBJ1-4; no definite D call. The germline gives CDR1 SGHDT, CDR2 YYEEEE. The length of the CDR3 is 15 residues. V lost 5 bases to trimming and J lost 8 bases, with 19 bases between them. Here the CDR3 DNA reads TGTGCCAGCAGAAGAACGGGTCCCGATCCCGAAAAACTGTTTTTT. Protein sequence: CASRRTGPDPEKLFF.

The V gene is TRBV6-5, the J gene TRBJ2-7; tentative D call: TRBD2 (5 bases). In germline, CDR1 is MNHEY, CDR2 SVGAGI. The ends were cut back, 2 bases at V and 5 bases at J, with 16 bases in the middle. CDR3 length equals 15 residues. CDR3 in amino acids: CASSYGQSEVNEQYF. The CDR3 nucleotides are TGTGCCAGCAGTTACGGGCAGTCGGAGGTAAACGAGCAGTACTTC.

This chain links TRBV28 with TRBJ1-2; D is possibly TRBD1 (6 bases). This CDR3 spans 15 amino acids. V lost 4 bases, J lost 1 base, and 13 bases lay in between. Germline V gene sequence: CDR1 MDHEN, CDR2 SYDVKM. The CDR3 nucleotides read TGTGCCAGCAGTTCCCATCCAGGGGATAACTATGGCTACACCTTC. Protein: CASSSHPGDNYGYTF.

This sequence joins TRBV5-5 and TRBJ1-5, with D hard to call. Germline V gene sequence: CDR1 SGHKS, CDR2 YYEKEE (reference sequence). This CDR3 spans 17 amino acids. V was cut by 4 bases and J by 0 bases, with 17 bases left in between. This chain's CDR3 is CASSPGPNGYSNQPQHF. The CDR3, as DNA: TGTGCCAGCAGCCCCGGACCGAACGGATATAGCAATCAGCCCCAGCATTTT.

This clone was recorded only once. This rearrangement joins TRBV4-2 to TRBJ2-7, with TRBD2 matching over 8 bases. Per germline, CDR1 LGHNA and CDR2 YNFKEQ. V shed 6 bases and J 4 bases; nucleotides not matched to a gene: 11. The CDR3 loop spans 15 amino acids. In DNA, the CDR3 is TGTGCCAGCAGGTTAGGGACGGGGGGGCATTACGAGCAGTACTTC. It codes for CASRLGTGGHYEQYF.

The chain couples TRBV7-9 to TRBJ2-7; D tentatively reads TRBD1 or TRBD2 (7 bases each). The germline V gene has CDR1 SEHNR and CDR2 FQNEAQ (reference sequence). Trimming pared 1 base from V and 6 bases from J, leaving 13 bases between. CDR3 size: 14 residues. The CDR3 DNA sequence: TGTGCCAGCAGCTTAGACGACAGGGAGGGCGAGCAGTACTTC. It translates to CASSLDDREGEQYF. Filled out from reference TRBV7-9 and TRBJ2-7, the complete variable domain reads DTGVSQNPRHKITKRGQNVTFRCDPISEHNRLYWYRQTLGQGPEFLTYFQNEAQLEKSRLLSDRFSAERPKGSFSTLEIQRTEQGDSAMYLCASSLDDREGEQYFGPGTRLTVT.

This clone was detected only a few times. The V and J genes are TRBV7-2 and TRBJ1-3, with TRBD1 identical over 9 bases. The germline V gene has CDR1 SGHTA and CDR2 FQGNSA. V was clipped by 5 bases and J by 3 bases; unmatched bases: 5. The CDR3 runs 15 residues. The CDR3: CASSRDRAIGNTIYF. Written as DNA, the CDR3 is TGTGCCAGCAGCCGGGACAGGGCAATTGGAAACACCATATATTTT.

The CDR3 protein is CSLGRGYQETQYF. The CDR3 region has the DNA TGCAGCTTGGGACGGGGGTACCAAGAGACCCAGTACTTC. The gene calls are TRBV29-1 and TRBJ2-5, with a possible D match to TRBD2 (6 bases). The V gene's germline CDR1 is SQVTM and CDR2 ANQGSEA. The CDR3 consists of 13 residues. V was cut by 8 bases and J by 0 bases, with 13 bases left in between.

J is TRBJ2-5 and V is TRBV5-4, with D maybe TRBD2 (7 bases). Trimming shortened V by 4 bases and J by 5 bases, and 12 bases separated the two germline ends. Per germline, CDR1 SGHNT and CDR2 YYREEE (reference sequence). There are 13 residues in the CDR3. CDR3 loop: CASSGGARETQYF. CDR3 nucleotides: TGTGCCAGCAGCGGGGGGGCTCGGGAGACCCAGTACTTC.

The rearrangement links TRBV7-2 to TRBJ2-6, with D perhaps TRBD1 (6 bases). CDR1 is SGHTA, CDR2 FQGNSA, per germline. V lost 3 bases and J 0 bases, leaving 9 bases between the germline ends. The CDR3 loop spans 16 amino acids. The CDR3 bases are TGTGCCAGCAGCTTGACAGGAAACTCTGGGGCCAACGTCCTGACTTTC. Amino acids: CASSLTGNSGANVLTF.

This CDR3 is CAWSVRGTDSYEQYF. The CDR3, as DNA: TGTGCCTGGAGTGTACGTGGGACAGACTCCTACGAGCAGTACTTC. The V call is TRBV30, the J call TRBJ2-7; TRBD1 agrees at 7 bases. This CDR3 is 15 amino acids long. V trimming: 0 bases; J trimming: 0 bases; junction bases outside the gene matches: 5. Germline-derived CDR1 and CDR2 are GTSNPN and SVGIG (reference sequence).

The genes are TRBV7-6 and TRBJ2-3, with no clear D. The length of the CDR3 is 14 residues. Trimming cost V 1 base and J 5 bases, with 10 bases left between them. Germline assignment: CDR1 SGHVS and CDR2 FNYEAQ. CDR3 residues: CASSLEGQIDTQYF. CDR3 nucleotide sequence: TGTGCCAGCAGCTTAGAAGGTCAGATAGATACGCAGTATTTT.

The CDR3 DNA is TGTGCCACCAGCAGAGAGCTCGGCACCGGGGAGCTGTTTTTT. It codes for CATSRELGTGELFF. V is TRBV15 and J is TRBJ2-2; D is undetermined. V was clipped by 0 bases and J by 4 bases, with 6 bases between them. CDR1 and CDR2 from the germline V gene are LNHNV and YYDKDF (reference sequence). This CDR3 spans 14 amino acids.

Written as DNA, the CDR3 is TGTGCCAGCAGCGCCCAGGGGGACGAGCAGTACTTC. This gives the protein CASSAQGDEQYF. V is TRBV6-1 and J is TRBJ2-7; 7 bases agree with TRBD1. With V trimmed by 6 bases and J by 5 bases, 4 bases remained unmatched. CDR3 size: 12 residues. Germline values: CDR1 MNHNS, CDR2 SASEGT.

CDR3 coding DNA: TGTGCCTGGACGTCAAGTAATGAAAAACTGTTTTTT. As protein: CAWTSSNEKLFF. The V and J genes are TRBV30 and TRBJ1-4; D is unclear. This CDR3 is 12 amino acids long. In germline, CDR1 is GTSNPN, CDR2 SVGIG (reference sequence). V lost 4 bases and J 4 bases, leaving 7 bases between the germline ends.

The chain is built from TRBV7-9 and TRBJ1-6; TRBD1 matches 10 bases. The CDR3 has 15 amino acids. Losses at the gene ends were 5 bases for V and 6 bases for J; bases not matched to a gene: 4. Germline V lookup: CDR1 SEHNR, CDR2 FQNEAQ (reference sequence). The CDR3 DNA reads as TGTGCCAGCAGCCCGACAGGGGGCATTAATTCACCCCTCCACTTT. Translation: CASSPTGGINSPLHF.

The chain is built from TRBV4-3 and TRBJ1-4, with a weak D call TRBD1 (6 bases). V lost 0 bases, J lost 4 bases, and 6 bases lay in between. The germline CDR1 and CDR2 sequences are LGHNA and YSLEER. This CDR3 has 14 amino acids. This CDR3 reads CASSQDRGNEKLFF. Written as DNA, the CDR3 is TGCGCCAGCAGCCAAGACAGGGGTAATGAAAAACTGTTTTTT.

J is TRBJ1-1 and V is TRBV28; no firm D call. The CDR3 is 14 residues long. Germline V gene sequence: CDR1 MDHEN, CDR2 SYDVKM. V was trimmed by 6 bases and J by 4 bases, leaving 15 bases between them. CDR3 amino acids: CASRSQPTVTEAFF. In nucleotides, the CDR3 is TGTGCCAGCAGATCCCAGCCTACGGTCACTGAAGCTTTCTTT.